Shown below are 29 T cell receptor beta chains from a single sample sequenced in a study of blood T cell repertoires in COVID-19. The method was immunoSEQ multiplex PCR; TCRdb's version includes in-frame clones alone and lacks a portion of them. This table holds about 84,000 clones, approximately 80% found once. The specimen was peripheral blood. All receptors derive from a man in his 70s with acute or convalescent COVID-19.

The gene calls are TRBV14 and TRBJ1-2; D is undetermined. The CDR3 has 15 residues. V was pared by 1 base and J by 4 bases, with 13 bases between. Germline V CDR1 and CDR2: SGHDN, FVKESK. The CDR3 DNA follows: TGTGCCAGCAGCCAAGGACCAGGCGAAAGCTATGGCTACACCTTC. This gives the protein CASSQGPGESYGYTF.

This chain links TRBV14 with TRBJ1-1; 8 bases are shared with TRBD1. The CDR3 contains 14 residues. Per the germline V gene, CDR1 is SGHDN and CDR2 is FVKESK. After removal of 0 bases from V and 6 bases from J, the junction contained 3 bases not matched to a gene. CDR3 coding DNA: TGTGCCAGCAGCCAAGAGAACAGGGGGGCTGAAGCTTTCTTT. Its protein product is CASSQENRGAEAFF.

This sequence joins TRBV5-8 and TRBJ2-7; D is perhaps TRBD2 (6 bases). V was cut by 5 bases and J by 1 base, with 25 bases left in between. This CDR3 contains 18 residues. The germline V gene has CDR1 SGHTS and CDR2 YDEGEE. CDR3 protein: CASRGWDLGRELSYEQYV. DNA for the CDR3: TGTGCCAGCAGGGGTTGGGACTTGGGCAGGGAGTTGTCCTACGAGCAGTACGTC.

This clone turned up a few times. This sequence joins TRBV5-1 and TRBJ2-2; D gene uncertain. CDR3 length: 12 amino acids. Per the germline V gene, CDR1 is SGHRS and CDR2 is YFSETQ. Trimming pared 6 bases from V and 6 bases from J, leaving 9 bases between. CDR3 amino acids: CASTAAAGELFF. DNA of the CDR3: TGCGCCAGCACCGCGGCGGCCGGGGAGCTGTTTTTT.

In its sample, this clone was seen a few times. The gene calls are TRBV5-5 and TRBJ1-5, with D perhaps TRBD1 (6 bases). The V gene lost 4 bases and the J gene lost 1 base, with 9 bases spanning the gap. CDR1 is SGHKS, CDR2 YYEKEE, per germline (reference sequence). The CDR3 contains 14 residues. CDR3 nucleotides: TGTGCCAGCAGCCGGACAGCGAGCAATCAGCCCCAGCATTTT. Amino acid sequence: CASSRTASNQPQHF.

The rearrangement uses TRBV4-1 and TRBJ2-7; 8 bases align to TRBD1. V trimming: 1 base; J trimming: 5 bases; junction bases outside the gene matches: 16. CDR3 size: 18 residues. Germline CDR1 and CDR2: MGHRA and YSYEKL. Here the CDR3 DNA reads TGCGCCAGCAGCCAAGTACCACCTTCAGGGGGCCTTTGGGACGAGCAGTACTTC. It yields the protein CASSQVPPSGGLWDEQYF.

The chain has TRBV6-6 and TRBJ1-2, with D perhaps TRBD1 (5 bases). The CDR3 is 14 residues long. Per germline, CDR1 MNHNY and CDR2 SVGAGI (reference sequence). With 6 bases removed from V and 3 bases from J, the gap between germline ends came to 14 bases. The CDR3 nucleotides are TGTGCCAGCAGCCTAGAGACAGAACACTATGGCTACACCTTC. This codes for CASSLETEHYGYTF.

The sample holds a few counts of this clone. The CDR3 protein is CASSYQNQADTQYF. CDR3 sequence (DNA): TGTGCCAGCAGTTATCAAAACCAGGCAGATACGCAGTATTTT. The chain carries TRBV6-5 and TRBJ2-3; unclear D gene. The CDR3 contains 14 residues. CDR1 and CDR2 (germline): MNHEY, SVGAGI. V lost 3 bases and J 4 bases, leaving 11 bases between the germline ends.

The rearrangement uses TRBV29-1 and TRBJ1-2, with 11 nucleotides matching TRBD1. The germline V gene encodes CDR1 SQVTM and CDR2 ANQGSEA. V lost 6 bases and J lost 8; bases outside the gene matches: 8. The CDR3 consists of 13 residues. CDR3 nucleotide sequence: TGCAGCGTAACCGGGACAGGGGGTGTCGGCTACACCTTC. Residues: CSVTGTGGVGYTF.

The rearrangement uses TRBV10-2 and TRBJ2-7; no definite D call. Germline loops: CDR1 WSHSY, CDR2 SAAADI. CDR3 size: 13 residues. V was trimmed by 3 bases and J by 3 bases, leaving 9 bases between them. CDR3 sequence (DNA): TGCGCCAGCAGTGATATTGTGTTCTACGAGCAGTACTTC. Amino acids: CASSDIVFYEQYF.

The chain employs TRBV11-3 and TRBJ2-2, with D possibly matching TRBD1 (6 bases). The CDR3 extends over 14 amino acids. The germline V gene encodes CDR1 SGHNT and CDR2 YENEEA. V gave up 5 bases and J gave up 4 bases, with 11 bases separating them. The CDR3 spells CASSHRTATGELFF. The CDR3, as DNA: TGTGCCAGCAGCCACCGGACAGCCACCGGGGAGCTGTTTTTT.

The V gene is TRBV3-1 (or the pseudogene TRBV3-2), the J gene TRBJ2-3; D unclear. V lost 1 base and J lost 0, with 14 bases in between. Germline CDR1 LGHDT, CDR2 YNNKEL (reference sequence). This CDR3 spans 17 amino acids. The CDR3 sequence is CASSQAGGSSSTDTQYF. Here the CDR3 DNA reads TGTGCCAGCAGCCAAGCCGGTGGTAGTTCTAGCACAGATACGCAGTATTTT.

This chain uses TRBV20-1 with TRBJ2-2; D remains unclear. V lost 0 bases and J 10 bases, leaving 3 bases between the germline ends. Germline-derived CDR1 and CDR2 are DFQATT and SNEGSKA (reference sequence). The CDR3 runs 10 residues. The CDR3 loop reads CSARDKELFF. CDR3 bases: TGCAGTGCTAGAGATAAGGAGCTGTTTTTT.

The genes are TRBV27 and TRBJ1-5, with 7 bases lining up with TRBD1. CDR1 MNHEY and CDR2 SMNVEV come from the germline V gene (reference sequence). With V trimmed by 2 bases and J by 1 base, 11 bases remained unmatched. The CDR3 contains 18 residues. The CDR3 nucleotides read TGTGCCAGCAGTTTAATCCCCCCTGGGACAGCAAGCAATCAGCCCCAGCATTTT. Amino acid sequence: CASSLIPPGTASNQPQHF.

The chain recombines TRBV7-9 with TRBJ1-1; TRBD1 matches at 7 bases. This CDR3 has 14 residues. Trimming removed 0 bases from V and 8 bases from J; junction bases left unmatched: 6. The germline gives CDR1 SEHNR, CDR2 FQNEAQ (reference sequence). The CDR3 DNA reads TGTGCCAGCAGCTTAGCCCCCACAGGGGCCGAAGCTTTCTTT. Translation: CASSLAPTGAEAFF.

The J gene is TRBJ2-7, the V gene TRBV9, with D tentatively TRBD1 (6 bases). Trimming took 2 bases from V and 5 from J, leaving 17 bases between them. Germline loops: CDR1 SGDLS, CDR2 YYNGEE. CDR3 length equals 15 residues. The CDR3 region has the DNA TGTGCCAGCAGCGTTTGGGACACCCAAGGCCACGAGCAGTACTTC. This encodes CASSVWDTQGHEQYF.

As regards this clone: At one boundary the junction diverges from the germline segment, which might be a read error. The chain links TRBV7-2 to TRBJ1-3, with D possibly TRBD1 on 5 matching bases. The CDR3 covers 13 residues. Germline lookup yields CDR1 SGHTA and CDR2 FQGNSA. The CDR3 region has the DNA TGTGCCAGCAGCCCGGGGGGTGGAAGCACCATATATTTT. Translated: CASSPGGGSTIYF.

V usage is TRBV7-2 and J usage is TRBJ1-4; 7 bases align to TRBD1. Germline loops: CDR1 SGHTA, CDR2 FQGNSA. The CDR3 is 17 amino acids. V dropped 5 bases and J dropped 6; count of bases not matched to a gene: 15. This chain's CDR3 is CASSLRYAGGFDEKLFF. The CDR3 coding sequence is TGTGCCAGCAGCCTAAGATATGCAGGGGGTTTCGATGAAAAACTGTTTTTT. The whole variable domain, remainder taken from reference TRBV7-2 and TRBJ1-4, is GAGVSQSPSNKVTEKGKDVELRCDPISGHTALYWYRQSLGQGLEFLIYFQGNSAPDKSGLPSDRFSAERTGGSVSTLTIQRTQQEDSAVYLCASSLRYAGGFDEKLFFGSGTQLSVL.

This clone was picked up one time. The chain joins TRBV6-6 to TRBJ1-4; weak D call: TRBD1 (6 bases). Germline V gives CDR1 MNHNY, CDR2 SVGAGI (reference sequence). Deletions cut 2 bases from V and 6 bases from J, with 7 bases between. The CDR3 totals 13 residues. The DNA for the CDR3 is TGTGCCAGCAGTTACGAGGGGGATGAAAAACTGTTTTTT. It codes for CASSYEGDEKLFF.

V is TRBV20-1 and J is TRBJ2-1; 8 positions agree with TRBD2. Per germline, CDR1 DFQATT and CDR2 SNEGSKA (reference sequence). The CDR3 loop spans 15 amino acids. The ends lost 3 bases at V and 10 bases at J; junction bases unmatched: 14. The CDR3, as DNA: TGCAGTGCTAGTGGAATAGCGGGATCCTATAGCGAGCAGTTCTTC. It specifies CSASGIAGSYSEQFF.

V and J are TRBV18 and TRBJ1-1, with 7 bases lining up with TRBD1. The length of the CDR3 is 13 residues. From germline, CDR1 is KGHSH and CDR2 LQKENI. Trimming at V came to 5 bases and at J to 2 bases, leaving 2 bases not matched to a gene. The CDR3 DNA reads TGTGCCAGCTCAGGACAGGAAAACACTGAAGCTTTCTTT. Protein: CASSGQENTEAFF.

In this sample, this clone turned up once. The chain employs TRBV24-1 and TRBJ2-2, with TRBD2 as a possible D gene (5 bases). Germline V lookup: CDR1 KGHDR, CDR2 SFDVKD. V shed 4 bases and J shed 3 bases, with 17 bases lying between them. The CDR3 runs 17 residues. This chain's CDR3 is CATSDPILDGDTGELFF. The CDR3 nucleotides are TGTGCCACCAGTGACCCAATATTGGACGGGGACACCGGGGAGCTGTTTTTT.

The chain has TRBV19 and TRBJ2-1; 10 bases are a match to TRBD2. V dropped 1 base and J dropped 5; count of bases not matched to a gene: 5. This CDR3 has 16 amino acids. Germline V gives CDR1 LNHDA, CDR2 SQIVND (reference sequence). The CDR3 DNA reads TGTGCCAGTAGTATAGTGGGACTAGCGTACCACAATGAGCAGTTCTTC. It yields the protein CASSIVGLAYHNEQFF.

CDR3 nucleotide sequence: TGTGCCAGCAGTTTTCATCAGGGGGAAGGGAACTATGGCTACACCTTC. Residues: CASSFHQGEGNYGYTF. The rearrangement links TRBV28 to TRBJ1-2; 7 nucleotides align to TRBD1. Germline CDR1 is MDHEN and CDR2 is SYDVKM. V shed 3 bases and J 2 bases; nucleotides not matched to a gene: 9. CDR3 length equals 16 residues.

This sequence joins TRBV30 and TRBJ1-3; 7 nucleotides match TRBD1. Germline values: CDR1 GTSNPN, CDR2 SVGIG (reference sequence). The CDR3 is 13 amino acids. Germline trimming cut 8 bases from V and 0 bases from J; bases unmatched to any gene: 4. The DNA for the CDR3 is TGTGCCAGGGGACAGCCCTCTGGAAACACCATATATTTT. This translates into CARGQPSGNTIYF.

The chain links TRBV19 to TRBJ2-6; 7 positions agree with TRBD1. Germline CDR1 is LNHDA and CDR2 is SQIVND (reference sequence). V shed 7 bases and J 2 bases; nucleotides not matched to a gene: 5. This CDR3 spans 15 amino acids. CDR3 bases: TGTGCCAGTAAAATACAGGGGCCTGGGGCCAACGTCCTGACTTTC. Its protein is CASKIQGPGANVLTF.

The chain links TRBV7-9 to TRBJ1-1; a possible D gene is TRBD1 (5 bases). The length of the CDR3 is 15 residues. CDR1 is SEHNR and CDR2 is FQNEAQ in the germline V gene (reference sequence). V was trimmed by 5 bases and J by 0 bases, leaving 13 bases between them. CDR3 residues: CASSRGNRVNTEAFF. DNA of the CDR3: TGTGCCAGCAGCCGGGGGAATAGGGTGAACACTGAAGCTTTCTTT.

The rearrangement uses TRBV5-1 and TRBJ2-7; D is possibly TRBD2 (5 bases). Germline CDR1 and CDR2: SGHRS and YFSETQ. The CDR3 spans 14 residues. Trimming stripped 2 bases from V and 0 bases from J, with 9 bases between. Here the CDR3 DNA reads TGCGCCAGCAGCTTCGAGGGCAGCTCCTACGAGCAGTACTTC. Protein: CASSFEGSSYEQYF.

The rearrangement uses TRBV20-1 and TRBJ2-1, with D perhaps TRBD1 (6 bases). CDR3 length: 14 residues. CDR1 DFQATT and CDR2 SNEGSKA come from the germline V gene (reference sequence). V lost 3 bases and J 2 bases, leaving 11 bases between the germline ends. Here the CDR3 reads CSASKGGPYNEQFF. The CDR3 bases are TGCAGTGCTAGTAAAGGGGGACCCTACAATGAGCAGTTCTTC.